The subject of this entry is one TCR beta chain. What it binds is not known. The data were taken from a study of T cells in Graves' hyperthyroidism and ophthalmopathy. Findings of the study overall: The model's output predicted ophthalmopathy at a median of approximately 6.5 months prior to onset.

It was RNA transcripts that yielded the amplified TCR beta CDR3 regions. The study used the HTBI primer set for a first-round RT-PCR of the TCR CDR3. In TCRdb, the multiplex PCR reads were re-called with MiXCR into one record per CDR3 protein. The table includes 700,000 or so distinct CDR3 sequences, about a sixth detected once. Per the germline V gene, CDR1 is DFQATT and CDR2 is SNEGSKA (reference sequence). The CDR3 extends over 17 amino acids. V lost 2 bases and J lost 5, with 21 bases in between. If no ophthalmopathy progression occurred within 18 months, Graves' hyperthyroidism was stable. This receptor was identified in a man younger than 30 with Graves' hyperthyroidism. The chain combines TRBV20-1 with TRBJ1-4; D remains unclear. Sample: blood. In nucleotides, the CDR3 is TGCAGTGCTAGATCCCCCCCTCAGGAGAACCAGAATGAAAAACTGTTTTTT. It is translated as CSARSPPQENQNEKLFF.